This T cell receptor beta chain was found in a study of T-cell reconstitution after alpha-beta-depleted transplantation in children. This clonotype was observed at least ten times. The antigen remains undetermined. CDR3 size: 14 residues. Trimming at V came to 0 bases and at J to 4 bases, leaving 2 bases not matched to a gene. The germline V gene encodes CDR1 LGHNA and CDR2 YSLEER. Preparation of the TCRbeta library involved a method that used unique molecular identifiers. TCRdb ran MiXCR on the PCR reads and lists one entry per CDR3 protein. Among more than 100,000 distinct CDR3 sequences listed, more than 20% were seen once. Study conclusions and caveats: One year after transplant, T-cell counts and diversity came mostly from newly produced T cells. Some patients showed high day-60 TCRbeta diversity, which derived from surviving recipient T cells and thymic progenitors. Several hundred expanded graft clones reportedly supplied alpha-beta T cells about two months after transplant.

The sample in question was PBMCs, mostly from graft donor cells, obtained 180 days after TCRalphabeta/CD19-depleted stem cell transplant. This chain joins TRBV4-3 and TRBJ2-5, with 7 positions matching TRBD2. This TCR was sampled from a male patient aged 2 to 10 who had a stem cell transplant for chronic granulomatous disease, so the T cells may come from the graft donor. CDR3 sequence: CASSQETSRETQYF. As DNA, the CDR3 is TGCGCCAGCAGCCAAGAGACTAGCCGAGAGACCCAGTACTTC.